This T cell receptor (beta chain) was sequenced in a study of T cells in Graves' hyperthyroidism and ophthalmopathy. There were TCR beta CDR3 regions amplified from RNA transcripts. Researchers ran a first-round RT-PCR on the TCR CDR3 using the HTBI primer set. TCRdb reanalysed the multiplex PCR reads using MiXCR and keeps one entry per CDR3 protein. This repertoire shows about 600,000 distinct CDR3 sequences, more than 13% found once; its top ten account for roughly 7%. The sample comprised blood. The TCR comes from a woman aged 18-35 years with Graves' ophthalmopathy.

CDR3 sequence reads: CSAWDREVGPNQPQHF. DNA of the CDR3: TGCAGTGCCTGGGACAGAGAGGTGGGCCCCAATCAGCCCCAGCATTTT. V is TRBV20-1 and J is TRBJ1-5; 7 bases agree with TRBD1. Germline CDR1 and CDR2: DFQATT and SNEGSKA (reference sequence). J was trimmed by 3 bases and V by 6 bases; bases with no gene match: 14. This CDR3 region has 16 residues.